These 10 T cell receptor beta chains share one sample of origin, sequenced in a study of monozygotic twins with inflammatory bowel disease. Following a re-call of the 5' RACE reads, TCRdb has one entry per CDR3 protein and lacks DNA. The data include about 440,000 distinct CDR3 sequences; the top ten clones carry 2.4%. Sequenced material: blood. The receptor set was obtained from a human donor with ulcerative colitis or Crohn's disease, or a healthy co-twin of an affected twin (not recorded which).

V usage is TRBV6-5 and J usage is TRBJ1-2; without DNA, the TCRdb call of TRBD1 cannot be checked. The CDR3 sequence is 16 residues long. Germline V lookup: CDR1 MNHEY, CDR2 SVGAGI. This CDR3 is CASSYSGPGTGGGYTF.

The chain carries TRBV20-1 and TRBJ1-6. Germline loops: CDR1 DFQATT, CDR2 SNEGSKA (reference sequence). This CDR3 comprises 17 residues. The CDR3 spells CSAREAGSGSYNSPLHF.

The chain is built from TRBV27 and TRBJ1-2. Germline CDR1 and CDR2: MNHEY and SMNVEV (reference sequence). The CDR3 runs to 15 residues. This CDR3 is CASSSQTATNYGYTF.

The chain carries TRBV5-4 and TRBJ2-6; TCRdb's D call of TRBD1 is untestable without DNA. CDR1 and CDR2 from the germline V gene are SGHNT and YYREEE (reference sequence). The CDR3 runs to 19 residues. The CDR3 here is CASSFVPGEIMSGANVLTF.

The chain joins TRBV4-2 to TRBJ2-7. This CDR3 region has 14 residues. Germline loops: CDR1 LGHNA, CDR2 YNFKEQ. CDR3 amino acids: CASSQESRLYEQYF.

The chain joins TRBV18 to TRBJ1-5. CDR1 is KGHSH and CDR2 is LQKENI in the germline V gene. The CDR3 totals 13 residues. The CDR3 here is CASSPAGDQPQHF.

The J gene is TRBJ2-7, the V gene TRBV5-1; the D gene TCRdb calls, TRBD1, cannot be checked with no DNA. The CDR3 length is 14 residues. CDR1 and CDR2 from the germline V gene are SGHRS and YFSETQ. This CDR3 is CASSSQGLNAEQYF.

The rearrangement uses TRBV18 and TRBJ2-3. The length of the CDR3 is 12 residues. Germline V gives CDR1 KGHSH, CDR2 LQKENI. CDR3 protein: CASSPFGDTQYF.

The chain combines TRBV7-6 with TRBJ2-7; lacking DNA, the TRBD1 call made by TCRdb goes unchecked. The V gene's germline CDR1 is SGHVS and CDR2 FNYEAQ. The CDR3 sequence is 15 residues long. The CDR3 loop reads CASSLDDGTGYEQYF.

The CDR3 loop reads CASSLGAFSYNEQFF. This chain uses TRBV5-4 with TRBJ2-1. This CDR3 is 15 amino acids long. Germline assignment: CDR1 SGHNT and CDR2 YYREEE (reference sequence).